The T cell receptor beta chain under discussion was sequenced for a study of blood T cell repertoires in COVID-19. Across the whole study: Italy, Spain and the United States were the sources of the convalescent and acute COVID-19 samples. The analysed material was cDNA or gDNA that came from T cells, B-cell-depleted T cells, or PBMCs.

The CDR3 contains 13 residues. Trimming removed 7 bases from V and 4 bases from J, with 8 bases in between. CDR1 and CDR2 (germline): SNHLY, FYNNEI. Original handling: Cell counts per sample came from amplifying reference gene primers. Sequenced by immunoSEQ multiplex PCR; TCRdb stores in-frame clones only, minus some. V, J and clone size reflect that table, while D and trimming were determined from the DNA. The sample lists about 140,000 clones, about four fifths occurring once. The receptor comes from a woman aged 60-75 years with acute or convalescent COVID-19. The chain carries TRBV2 and TRBJ1-6; TRBD1 is a possible D gene (5 bases). The sample was peripheral blood. The CDR3 region has the DNA TGTGCCAGCATCGGGACTTATAATTCACCCCTCCACTTT. Translating gives CASIGTYNSPLHF.